The T cell receptor beta chain under discussion was sequenced for a study of T cells in Graves' hyperthyroidism and ophthalmopathy. This clonotype showed up just a few times. Trimming shortened V by 3 bases and J by 0 bases, and 9 bases separated the two germline ends. This CDR3 has 15 amino acids. CDR1 and CDR2 (germline): LNHDA, SQIVND (reference sequence). RNA transcripts provided the source from which TCR beta CDR3 regions were amplified. A first-round RT-PCR of the TCR CDR3 used the HTBI primer set. TCRdb redid the calling of the multiplex PCR reads with MiXCR, one entry per CDR3 protein. The table records nearly 600,000 distinct CDR3 sequences, approximately 15% of them present only once.

The sample comprised blood. The source is a woman in her twenties or thirties with Graves' hyperthyroidism that later progressed to Graves' ophthalmopathy. The chain carries TRBV19 and TRBJ2-4; a possible D gene is TRBD1 (5 bases). CDR3 in amino acids: CASSIRQLAKNIQYF. In DNA, the CDR3 is TGTGCCAGTAGTATTCGACAGTTAGCCAAAAACATTCAGTACTTC.